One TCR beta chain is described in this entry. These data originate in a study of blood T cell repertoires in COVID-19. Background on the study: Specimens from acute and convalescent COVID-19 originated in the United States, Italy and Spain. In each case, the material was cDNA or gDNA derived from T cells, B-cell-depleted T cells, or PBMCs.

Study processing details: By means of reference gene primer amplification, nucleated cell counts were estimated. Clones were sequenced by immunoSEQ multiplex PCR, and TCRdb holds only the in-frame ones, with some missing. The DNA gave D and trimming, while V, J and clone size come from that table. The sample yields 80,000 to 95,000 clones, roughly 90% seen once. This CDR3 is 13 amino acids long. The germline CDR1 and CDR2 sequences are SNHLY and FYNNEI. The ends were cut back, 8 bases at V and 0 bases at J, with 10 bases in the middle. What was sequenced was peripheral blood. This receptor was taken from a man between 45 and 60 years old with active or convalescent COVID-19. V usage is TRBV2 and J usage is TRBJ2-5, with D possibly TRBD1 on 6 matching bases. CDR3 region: CASGRDNQETQYF. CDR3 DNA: TGTGCCAGCGGCCGGGACAACCAAGAGACCCAGTACTTC.